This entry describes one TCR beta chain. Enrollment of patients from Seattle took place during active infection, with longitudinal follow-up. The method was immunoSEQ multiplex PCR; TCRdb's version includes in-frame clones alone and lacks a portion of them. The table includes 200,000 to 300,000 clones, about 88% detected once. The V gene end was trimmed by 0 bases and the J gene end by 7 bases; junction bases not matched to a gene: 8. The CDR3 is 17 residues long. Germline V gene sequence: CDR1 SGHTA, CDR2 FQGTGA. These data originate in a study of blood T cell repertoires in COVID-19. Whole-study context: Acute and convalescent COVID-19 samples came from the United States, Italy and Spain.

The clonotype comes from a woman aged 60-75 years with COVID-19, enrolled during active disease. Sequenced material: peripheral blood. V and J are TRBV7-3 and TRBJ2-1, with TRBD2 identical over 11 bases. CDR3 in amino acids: CASSLTFSSGRLNEQFF. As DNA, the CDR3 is TGTGCCAGCAGCTTAACGTTTTCTAGCGGGAGGTTGAATGAGCAGTTCTTC.